This TCR beta chain was recorded in a study of blood T cell repertoires in COVID-19. About the study: Sources were T cells, B-cell-depleted T cells, or PBMCs; the material itself was cDNA or gDNA.

Assay used: immunoSEQ multiplex PCR; TCRdb lists only in-frame clones, some missing. The sample shows roughly 76,000 clones, roughly 91% of them seen only once. Sequences were obtained from peripheral blood. This receptor was taken from a man aged 65 to 85 with active or convalescent COVID-19.

CDR3 loop: CAITGTVSTEAFF. The CDR3 bases are TGTGCCATTACAGGGACAGTGAGCACTGAAGCTTTCTTT. V gene TRBV10-3 combines with J gene TRBJ1-1; 7 bases match TRBD1. The V gene's germline CDR1 is ENHRY and CDR2 SYGVKD. The trim removed 9 bases at V and 4 bases at J, leaving 8 bases unmatched. This CDR3 region has 13 residues.